Presented here are 3 T cell receptor beta chains from one specimen sequenced in a study of blood T cell repertoires in COVID-19. Sequencing used immunoSEQ multiplex PCR; TCRdb keeps in-frame clones, though not all of them. The data contain 150,000 to 200,000 clones, around 89% of them singletons. The source material was peripheral blood. The receptors here all came from a man in his fifties or sixties with acute or convalescent COVID-19.

V usage is TRBV18 and J usage is TRBJ2-3; a possible D gene is TRBD2 (6 bases). Germline V gene lookup returns CDR1 KGHSH and CDR2 LQKENI. V gave up 5 bases and J gave up 6 bases, with 18 bases separating them. There are 15 residues in the CDR3. This chain's CDR3 is CASSLPGLPLDTQYF. DNA for the CDR3: TGTGCCAGCTCATTGCCGGGACTTCCCTTGGATACGCAGTATTTT.

The V and J genes are TRBV12-5 and TRBJ2-2; TRBD1 might be the D (6 bases). The CDR3 runs 16 residues. Trimming took 7 bases from V and 0 from J, leaving 15 bases between them. CDR1 and CDR2 from the germline V gene are LGHNT and FRNRAP. The CDR3 DNA is TGTGCTAGTGCTCCTATCGGGACAACGAACACCGGGGAGCTGTTTTTT. This encodes CASAPIGTTNTGELFF.

The gene calls are TRBV19 and TRBJ2-1; 10 bases agree with TRBD2. V was pared by 5 bases and J by 3 bases, with 1 base of the junction left unmatched. Germline V gene sequence: CDR1 LNHDA, CDR2 SQIVND (reference sequence). The CDR3 covers 14 residues. In nucleotides, the CDR3 is TGTGCCAGTAGTCTAGCGGGAGACTACAATGAGCAGTTCTTC. It codes for CASSLAGDYNEQFF.